Listed here are 27 T cell receptor beta chains from one sample, sequenced in a study of tumor-infiltrating lymphocytes in primary liver carcinoma. Unsorted whole blood supplied the blood RNA, and germline DNA was isolated too. Reverse transcription of about 0.5 ug total RNA with a constant-region primer produced TCR beta cDNA. Researchers made the TCR beta libraries by running three nested multiplex PCR rounds with slightly modified ARM-PCR. The first two PCR rounds used TRBV1-TRBV30 primers with a Cbeta primer, approximately 9 cycles each. TCRdb used MiXCR to reprocess the multiplex PCR reads, holding one entry per CDR3 protein. This sample has more than 150,000 distinct CDR3 sequences, with roughly 60% found just once. Sequencing used peripheral blood. These receptors originate from a man in his forties with primary liver carcinoma and hepatitis B virus infection.

This clonotype was counted once. V is TRBV28 and J is TRBJ1-3, with D perhaps TRBD1 (6 bases). V was cut by 2 bases and J by 9 bases, with 14 bases left in between. The CDR3 sequence is 14 residues long. Germline-derived CDR1 and CDR2 are MDHEN and SYDVKM. DNA for the CDR3: TGTGCCAGCAGTTTAGAAAGAGGCAGGGGCACCATATATTTT. This sequence encodes CASSLERGRGTIYF.

V and J are TRBV6-5 and TRBJ2-3; D remains ambiguous. From germline, CDR1 is MNHEY and CDR2 SVGAGI. The V end lost 10 bases, the J end lost 3 bases, and 11 bases lay between the germline ends. The CDR3 covers 12 residues. CDR3 sequence reads: CATRARTDTQYF. The CDR3 bases are TGTGCCACCCGGGCCAGGACAGATACGCAGTATTTT.

The rearrangement joins TRBV10-2 to TRBJ2-1, with 8 bases aligning to TRBD2. The junction had 6 bases not matched to a gene; V was cut back by 6 bases and J by 2 bases. Germline lookup yields CDR1 WSHSY and CDR2 SAAADI. This CDR3 has 15 amino acids. DNA of the CDR3: TGCGCCAGCAGCGATCAAGCGGGAGCCTACAATGAGCAGTTCTTC. Translating it yields CASSDQAGAYNEQFF.

The V gene is TRBV10-1, the J gene TRBJ2-1, with 13 bases fitting TRBD2. Per the germline V gene, CDR1 is WNHNN and CDR2 is SYGVQD (reference sequence). With V trimmed by 7 bases and J by 3 bases, 6 bases remained unmatched. The CDR3 loop spans 16 amino acids. The CDR3 is CASNPGLAGIYNEQFF. As DNA, the CDR3 is TGCGCCAGCAATCCGGGACTAGCGGGGATCTACAATGAGCAGTTCTTC.

The chain combines TRBV11-2 with TRBJ2-1; D is undetermined. Between the trimmed V and J ends, which lost 5 bases and 0 bases, there was a span of 11 bases. The CDR3 length is 15 residues. The V gene's germline CDR1 is SGHAT and CDR2 FQNNGV. The DNA of the CDR3 is TGTGCCAGCAGCCTAAGTCAATCCTCCTACAATGAGCAGTTCTTC. Protein sequence: CASSLSQSSYNEQFF.

The table lists this clonotype with a few counts. The chain recombines TRBV30 with TRBJ1-4; D call uncertain. The CDR3 covers 14 residues. The ends were cut back, 2 bases at V and 4 bases at J, with 11 bases in the middle. Germline V lookup: CDR1 GTSNPN, CDR2 SVGIG (reference sequence). CDR3 sequence: CAWSRSGNNEKLFF. The CDR3 DNA reads TGTGCCTGGAGTAGATCCGGGAATAATGAAAAACTGTTTTTT.

A word on this clonotype: Its ends do not fully match the called genes, so a read error is possible. This rearrangement joins TRBV4-1 to TRBJ2-1; D perhaps matches TRBD1 (6 bases). In germline, CDR1 is MGHRA, CDR2 YSYEKL. The CDR3 is 17 residues long. The CDR3 region is CASSHALGGQGNNGQFF. DNA of the CDR3: TGCGCCAGCAGCCATGCCCTTGGGGGCCAGGGGAACAATGGGCAGTTCTTC.

Concerning this clonotype: Mismatch with germline at one junction end may stem from a read error. V usage is TRBV11-2 and J usage is TRBJ2-7; D might be TRBD1 (5 bases). The CDR3 is 14 amino acids. CDR1 SGHAT and CDR2 FQNNGV come from the germline V gene. The CDR3 region has the DNA TGTGCCAGCAGCTCAGACAGACAGAGCAACGAGCCGTACTTC. It translates to CASSSDRQSNEPYF. Looking up the rest from reference TRBV11-2 and TRBJ2-7 gives the full variable domain: EAGVAQSPRYKIIEKRQSVAFWCNPISGHATLYWYQQILGQGPKLLIQFQNNGVVDDSQLPKDRFSAERLKGVDSTLKIQPAKLEDSAVYLCASSSDRQSNEPYFGPGTRLTVT.

In this sample, this clonotype turned up a few times. Being one base from a much bigger clone, this may be a read error. The chain uses TRBV6-1 and TRBJ2-7; unclear D gene. V was trimmed by 5 bases and J by 2 bases, leaving 7 bases between them. The CDR3 runs to 12 residues. The germline V gene encodes CDR1 MNHNS and CDR2 SASEGT. This CDR3 reads CASSNGAYEQYF. DNA for the CDR3: TGTGCCAGCAGTAACGGAGCCTACGAGCAGTACTTC.

This clonotype was recorded only once. The CDR3 DNA is TGTGCCAGCAATAACAGACAGGGCGGGGAGCTGTTTTTT. Its translation: CASNNRQGGELFF. The chain joins TRBV6-2 or TRBV6-3 to TRBJ2-2; 7 bases fit TRBD1. Germline V lookup: CDR1 MNHEY, CDR2 SVGEGT. J gave up 7 bases and V 7 bases, and 6 bases lay outside the gene matches. This CDR3 comprises 13 residues.

This clonotype was counted many times. A much larger clone lies a single base off, so this may be a read error. The V call is TRBV11-3, the J call TRBJ2-1; no firm D call. This CDR3 is built from 13 residues. Trimming took 2 bases from V and 6 from J, leaving 8 bases between them. Germline V gives CDR1 SGHNT, CDR2 YENEEA. The CDR3 region has the DNA TGTGCCAGCAGCTTAAACAGTTGCAATGAGCAGTTCTTC. This encodes CASSLNSCNEQFF.

About this clonotype: This could be a read error, since a much larger clone is one nucleotide away. The rearrangement links TRBV11-2 to TRBJ2-6, with D possibly being TRBD1 (6 bases). The germline gives CDR1 SGHAT, CDR2 FQNNGV. Deletions cut 7 bases from V and 0 bases from J, with 16 bases between. The CDR3 is 17 amino acids. The DNA for the CDR3 is TGTGCCAGCAACTTGTGGACAGCGATCTCTGGGGCCAACGTCCTGACTTTC. Its translation: CASNLWTAISGANVLTF. The whole variable domain, filled in from reference TRBV11-2 and TRBJ2-6, reads EAGVAQSPRYKIIEKRQSVAFWCNPISGHATLYWYQQILGQGPKLLIQFQNNGVVDDSQLPKDRFSAERLKGVDSTLKIQPAKLEDSAVYLCASNLWTAISGANVLTFGAGSRLTVL.

This chain uses TRBV30 with TRBJ1-2; D is unresolved. The CDR3 spans 12 residues. Per germline, CDR1 GTSNPN and CDR2 SVGIG (reference sequence). V was cut by 2 bases and J by 10 bases, with 14 bases left in between. This CDR3 is CAWSLTQTFYTF. CDR3 sequence (DNA): TGTGCCTGGAGTCTCACCCAAACCTTCTACACCTTC.

The V call is TRBV6-5, the J call TRBJ2-2; D possibly corresponds to TRBD1 (5 bases). The germline V gene encodes CDR1 MNHEY and CDR2 SVGAGI. Trimming took 2 bases from V and 4 from J, leaving 11 bases between them. The length of the CDR3 is 15 residues. In DNA, the CDR3 is TGTGCCAGCAGTTACAGCCCCAGGGCCACCGGGGAGCTGTTTTTT. Residues: CASSYSPRATGELFF.

Concerning this clonotype: The junction and the germline gene differ at one end; a read error may be behind it. The chain links TRBV12-3 or TRBV12-4 to TRBJ2-3; D might be TRBD2 (5 bases). The CDR3 is 14 residues long. CDR3 region: CASSSGPSRDTQYF. The CDR3 coding sequence is TGTGCCAGCAGCTCCGGGCCTAGCAGAGATACGCAATATTTT.

The chain joins TRBV28 to TRBJ1-2; D uncertain. The CDR3 length is 13 residues. Per the germline V gene, CDR1 is MDHEN and CDR2 is SYDVKM. Between the trimmed V and J ends, which lost 7 bases and 4 bases, there was a span of 13 bases. The CDR3 sequence: CASTDPSIYGYTF. Written as DNA, the CDR3 is TGTGCCAGCACCGACCCGAGTATCTATGGCTACACCTTC.

Worth noting for this clonotype: Given the absence of the conserved phenylalanine or tryptophan at the CDR3 end, a read error is likely. V gene TRBV29-1 combines with J gene TRBJ2-3; D possibly corresponds to TRBD1 (6 bases). Trimming stripped 6 bases from V and 3 bases from J, with 16 bases between. Germline-derived CDR1 and CDR2 are SQVTM and ANQGSEA. The CDR3 is 14 amino acids. The CDR3 DNA reads as TGCAGCGTCGCACAGGGTACTCGAACAGATACGCAGTATATT. This sequence encodes CSVAQGTRTDTQYI.

The V and J genes are TRBV4-1 and TRBJ2-5, with TRBD2 matching 11 bases. V dropped 4 bases and J dropped 0; count of bases not matched to a gene: 4. The CDR3 is 16 amino acids. Germline V CDR1 and CDR2: MGHRA, YSYEKL. The CDR3 sequence: CASSRGGLADQETQYF. The CDR3, as DNA: TGCGCCAGCAGCCGGGGGGGACTAGCGGACCAAGAGACCCAGTACTTC.

The chain has TRBV6-6 and TRBJ1-2; TRBD1 is a possible D gene (5 bases). The CDR3 length is 13 residues. Germline V gives CDR1 MNHNY, CDR2 SVGAGI (reference sequence). Trimming took 2 bases from V and 6 from J, leaving 10 bases between them. The CDR3 coding sequence is TGTGCCAGCAGTTACGTCAGGGAGGATGGCTACACCTTC. Translated, it gives CASSYVREDGYTF.

The chain has TRBV12-3 or TRBV12-4 and TRBJ2-7, with TRBD2 identical over 8 bases. Trimming removed 3 bases from V and 7 bases from J; junction bases left unmatched: 8. The CDR3 runs to 14 residues. The CDR3 loop is CASSFSGTRGEQYF. The CDR3 bases are TGTGCCAGCAGTTTTTCCGGGACTAGGGGAGAGCAGTACTTC.

The chain combines TRBV30 with TRBJ2-2; D not certain. Trimming removed 5 bases at V and 6 bases at J, with 10 bases between. Per the germline V gene, CDR1 is GTSNPN and CDR2 is SVGIG (reference sequence). This CDR3 spans 12 amino acids. CDR3 nucleotides: TGTGCCTGGGTGGGGTTGTCCGGGGAGCTGTTTTTT. It codes for CAWVGLSGELFF.

The V call is TRBV7-9, the J call TRBJ2-1; 7 bases are a match to TRBD2. The CDR3 totals 16 residues. Germline CDR1 and CDR2: SEHNR and FQNEAQ (reference sequence). Trimming at V came to 5 bases and at J to 3 bases, leaving 10 bases not matched to a gene. In DNA, the CDR3 is TGTGCCAGCAGCCGTATGGGGGGGGACCACTACAATGAGCAGTTCTTC. It is translated as CASSRMGGDHYNEQFF.

Regarding this clonotype: Relative to the germline gene, one junction end is altered; a read error may explain this. This CDR3 is CASSYPPARGGTEAFF. The CDR3 nucleotides are TGTGCGAGCAGTTACCCCCCCGCGAGGGGAGGCACTGAAGCTTTCTTT. The chain combines TRBV6-5 with TRBJ1-1; the D gene is possibly TRBD1 (5 bases). CDR3 length: 16 residues. Germline CDR1 reads MNHEY; CDR2 reads SVGAGI.

This rearrangement joins TRBV6-6 to TRBJ1-6, with D possibly being TRBD1 (6 bases). Trimming left V 5 bases short and J 8 bases short, with 10 bases between. There are 13 residues in the CDR3. CDR1 and CDR2 (germline): MNHNY, SVGAGI (reference sequence). CDR3 protein: CASSAGGDSPLHF. CDR3 nucleotides: TGTGCCAGCAGTGCGGGGGGCGATTCACCCCTCCACTTT.

This clonotype occurred once. The chain has TRBV5-6 and TRBJ2-1, with D perhaps being TRBD1 or TRBD2 (5 bases each). The CDR3 spans 19 residues. V gave up 0 bases and J gave up 8 bases, with 27 bases separating them. CDR1 is SGHDT and CDR2 is YYEEEE in the germline V gene. The CDR3 DNA reads TGTGCCAGCAGCTTGGGGAAGGGGCGGAGCCGAGGATGGGGAGATGAGCAGTTCTTC. It encodes CASSLGKGRSRGWGDEQFF.

The chain recombines TRBV6-1 with TRBJ2-3; 14 nucleotides line up with TRBD2. Germline-derived CDR1 and CDR2 are MNHNS and SASEGT. J lost 0 bases, V lost 6 bases, and 2 bases had no gene match. The CDR3 is 16 amino acids. CDR3 DNA sequence: TGTGCCAGCAGGACTAGCGGGAGGGGGAGCACAGATACGCAGTATTTT. Encoded protein: CASRTSGRGSTDTQYF.

This chain uses TRBV12-3 or TRBV12-4 with TRBJ2-3; D tentatively reads TRBD1 or TRBD2 (5 bases each). The V end was cut by 6 bases, the J end by 4 bases, with 17 bases between. CDR3 length equals 15 residues. The CDR3 DNA is TGTGCCAGCAGCCCTTCCTCCGGGGCGTCAGATACGCAGTATTTT. Its protein product is CASSPSSGASDTQYF.